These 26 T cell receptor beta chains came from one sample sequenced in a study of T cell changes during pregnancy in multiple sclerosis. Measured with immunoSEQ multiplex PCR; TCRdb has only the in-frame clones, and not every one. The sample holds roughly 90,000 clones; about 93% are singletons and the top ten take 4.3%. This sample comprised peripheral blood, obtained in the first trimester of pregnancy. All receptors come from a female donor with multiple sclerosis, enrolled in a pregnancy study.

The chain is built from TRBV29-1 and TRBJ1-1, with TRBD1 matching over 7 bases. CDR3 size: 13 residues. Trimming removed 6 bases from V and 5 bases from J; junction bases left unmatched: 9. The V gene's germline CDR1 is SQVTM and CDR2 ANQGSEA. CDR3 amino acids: CSVGDRVETEAFF. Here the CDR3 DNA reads TGCAGCGTAGGAGACAGGGTCGAAACTGAAGCTTTCTTT.

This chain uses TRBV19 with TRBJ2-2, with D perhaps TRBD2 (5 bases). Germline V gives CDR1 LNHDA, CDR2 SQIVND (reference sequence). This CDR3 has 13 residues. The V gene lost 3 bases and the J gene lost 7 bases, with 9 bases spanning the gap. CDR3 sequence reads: CASSISGVGELFF. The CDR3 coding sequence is TGTGCCAGTAGTATCTCCGGGGTCGGGGAGCTGTTTTTT.

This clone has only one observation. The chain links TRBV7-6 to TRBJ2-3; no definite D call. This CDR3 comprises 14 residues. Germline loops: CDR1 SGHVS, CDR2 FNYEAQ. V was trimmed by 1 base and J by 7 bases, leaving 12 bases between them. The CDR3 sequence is CASSLDSIANTQYF. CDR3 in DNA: TGTGCCAGCAGCTTAGACTCGATTGCGAATACGCAGTATTTT.

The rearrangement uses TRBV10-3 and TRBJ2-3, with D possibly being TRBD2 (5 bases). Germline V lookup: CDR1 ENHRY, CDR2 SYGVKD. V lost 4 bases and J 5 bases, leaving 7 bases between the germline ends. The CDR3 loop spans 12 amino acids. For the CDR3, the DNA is TGTGCCATCAGTGGAACTAGAGATACGCAGTATTTT. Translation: CAISGTRDTQYF.

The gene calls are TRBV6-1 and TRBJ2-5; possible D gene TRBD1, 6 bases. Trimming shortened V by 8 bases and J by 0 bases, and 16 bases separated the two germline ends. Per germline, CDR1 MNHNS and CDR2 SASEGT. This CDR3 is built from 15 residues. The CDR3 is CASPKDSWNQETQYF. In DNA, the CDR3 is TGTGCCAGCCCAAAGGACAGCTGGAACCAAGAGACCCAGTACTTC.

As DNA, the CDR3 is TGTGCCAGCAGACTGGCCGGGACAGGGAGAGGCGAGCAGTACTTC. This encodes CASRLAGTGRGEQYF. The chain employs TRBV27 and TRBJ2-7; 9 positions match TRBD1. The CDR3 sequence is 15 residues long. Germline loops: CDR1 MNHEY, CDR2 SMNVEV (reference sequence). V dropped 6 bases and J dropped 6; count of bases not matched to a gene: 12.

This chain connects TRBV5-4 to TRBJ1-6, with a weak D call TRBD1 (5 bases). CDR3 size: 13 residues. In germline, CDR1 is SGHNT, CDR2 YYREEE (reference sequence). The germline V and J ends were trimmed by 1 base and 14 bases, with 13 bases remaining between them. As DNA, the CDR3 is TGTGCCAGCAGCTTGCAGGACGGAGGGGCCCTCCACTTT. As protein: CASSLQDGGALHF.

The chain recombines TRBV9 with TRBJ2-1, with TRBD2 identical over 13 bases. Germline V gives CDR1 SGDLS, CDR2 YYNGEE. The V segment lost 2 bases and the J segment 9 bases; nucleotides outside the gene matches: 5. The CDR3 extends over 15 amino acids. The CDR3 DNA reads TGTGCCAGCAGCGTTGGACTAGCGGGGGACGGTGAGCAGTTCTTC. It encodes CASSVGLAGDGEQFF.

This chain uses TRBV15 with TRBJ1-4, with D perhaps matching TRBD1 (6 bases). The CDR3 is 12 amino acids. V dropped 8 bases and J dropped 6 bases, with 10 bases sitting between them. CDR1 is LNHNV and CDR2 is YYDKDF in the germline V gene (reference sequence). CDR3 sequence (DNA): TGTGCCACCTCGGGGGGCTATGAAAAACTGTTTTTT. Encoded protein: CATSGGYEKLFF.

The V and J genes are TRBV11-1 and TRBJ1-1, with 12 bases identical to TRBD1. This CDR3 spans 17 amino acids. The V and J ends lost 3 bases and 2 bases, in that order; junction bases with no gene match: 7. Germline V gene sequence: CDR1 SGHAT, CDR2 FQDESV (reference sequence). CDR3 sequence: CASSFQGQGAINTEAFF. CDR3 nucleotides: TGTGCCAGCAGCTTTCAGGGACAGGGGGCCATAAACACTGAAGCTTTCTTT. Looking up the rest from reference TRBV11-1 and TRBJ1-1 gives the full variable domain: EAEVAQSPRYKITEKSQAVAFWCDPISGHATLYWYRQILGQGPELLVQFQDESVVDDSQLPKDRFSAERLKGVDSTLKIQPAELGDSAMYLCASSFQGQGAINTEAFFGQGTRLTVV.

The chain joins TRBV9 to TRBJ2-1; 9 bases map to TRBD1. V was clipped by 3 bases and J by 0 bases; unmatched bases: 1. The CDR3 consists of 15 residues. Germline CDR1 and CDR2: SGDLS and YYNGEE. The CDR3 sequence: CASSGGQGSYNEQFF. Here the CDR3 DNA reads TGTGCCAGCAGCGGGGGACAGGGCTCCTACAATGAGCAGTTCTTC. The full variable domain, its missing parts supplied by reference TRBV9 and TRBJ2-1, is DSGVTQTPKHLITATGQRVTLRCSPRSGDLSVYWYQQSLDQGLQFLIQYYNGEERAKGNILERFSAQQFPDLHSELNLSSLELGDSALYFCASSGGQGSYNEQFFGPGTRLTVL.

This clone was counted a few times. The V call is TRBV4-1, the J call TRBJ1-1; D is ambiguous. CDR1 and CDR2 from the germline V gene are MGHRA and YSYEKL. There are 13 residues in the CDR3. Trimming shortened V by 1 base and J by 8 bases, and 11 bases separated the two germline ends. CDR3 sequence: CASSQVGRREAFF. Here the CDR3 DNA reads TGCGCCAGCAGCCAAGTGGGGAGACGGGAAGCTTTCTTT.

The CDR3 DNA sequence: TGTGCCAGCAGCCCTGACGCCAAGAGCGTAATTTGGGAGACCCAGTACTTC. Translated: CASSPDAKSVIWETQYF. The J gene is TRBJ2-5, the V gene TRBV5-5; no reliable D call. The V end lost 4 bases, the J end lost 5 bases, and 24 bases lay between the germline ends. CDR3 length: 17 residues. CDR1 SGHKS and CDR2 YYEKEE come from the germline V gene (reference sequence).

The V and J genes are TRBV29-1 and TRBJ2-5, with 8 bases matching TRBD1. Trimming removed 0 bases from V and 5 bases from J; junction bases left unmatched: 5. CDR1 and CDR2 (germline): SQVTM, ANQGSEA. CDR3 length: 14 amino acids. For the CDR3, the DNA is TGCAGCGTTGAAGAGGCAGGGGGCGCGGAGACCCAGTACTTC. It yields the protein CSVEEAGGAETQYF.

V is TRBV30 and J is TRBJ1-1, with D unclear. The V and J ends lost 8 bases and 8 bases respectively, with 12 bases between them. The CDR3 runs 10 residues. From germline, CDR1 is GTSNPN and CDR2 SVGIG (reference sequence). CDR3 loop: CAGLQAEAFF. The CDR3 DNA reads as TGTGCCGGCCTCCAGGCGGAAGCTTTCTTT. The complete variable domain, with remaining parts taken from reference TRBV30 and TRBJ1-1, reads SQTIHQWPATLVQPVGSPLSLECTVEGTSNPNLYWYRQAAGRGLQLLFYSVGIGQISSEVPQNLSASRPQDRQFILSSKKLLLSDSGFYLCAGLQAEAFFGQGTRLTVV.

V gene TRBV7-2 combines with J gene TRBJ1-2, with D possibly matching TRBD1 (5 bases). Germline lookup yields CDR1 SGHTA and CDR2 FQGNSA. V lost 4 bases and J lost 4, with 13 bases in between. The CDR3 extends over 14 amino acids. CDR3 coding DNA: TGTGCCAGCAGCTCGGGGGGTCAGGGCTATGGCTACACCTTC. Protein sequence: CASSSGGQGYGYTF.

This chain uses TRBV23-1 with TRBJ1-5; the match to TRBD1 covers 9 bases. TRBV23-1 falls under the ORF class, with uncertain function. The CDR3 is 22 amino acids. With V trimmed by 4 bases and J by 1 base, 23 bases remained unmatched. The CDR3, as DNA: TGCGCCAGCAGTCTTAAGGGCAACCGGGACAGGGATTCCCCAGACAGCAATCAGCCCCAGCATTTT. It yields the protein CASSLKGNRDRDSPDSNQPQHF.

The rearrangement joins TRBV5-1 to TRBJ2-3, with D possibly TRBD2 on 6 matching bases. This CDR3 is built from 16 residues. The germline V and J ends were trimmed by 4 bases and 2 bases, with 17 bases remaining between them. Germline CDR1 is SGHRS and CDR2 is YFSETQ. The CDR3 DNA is TGCGCCAGCAGCCCCGCGGGATGGGGGTACACAGATACGCAGTATTTT. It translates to CASSPAGWGYTDTQYF.

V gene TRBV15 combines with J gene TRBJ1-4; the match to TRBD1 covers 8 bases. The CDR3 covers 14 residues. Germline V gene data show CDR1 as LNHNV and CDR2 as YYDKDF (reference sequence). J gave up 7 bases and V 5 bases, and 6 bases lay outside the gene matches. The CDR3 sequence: CATSGGQDIEKLFF. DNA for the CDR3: TGTGCCACCAGCGGGGGACAGGATATTGAAAAACTGTTTTTT. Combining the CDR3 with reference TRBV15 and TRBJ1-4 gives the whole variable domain DAMVIQNPRYQVTQFGKPVTLSCSQTLNHNVMYWYQQKSSQAPKLLFHYYDKDFNNEADTPDNFQSRRPNTSFCFLDIRSPGLGDTAMYLCATSGGQDIEKLFFGSGTQLSVL.

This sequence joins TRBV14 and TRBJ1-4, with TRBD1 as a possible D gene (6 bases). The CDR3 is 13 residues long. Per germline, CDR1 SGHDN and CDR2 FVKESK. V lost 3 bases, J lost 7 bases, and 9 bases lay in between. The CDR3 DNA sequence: TGTGCCAGCAGCCAGAACAGGGTTGAAAAACTGTTTTTT. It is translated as CASSQNRVEKLFF.

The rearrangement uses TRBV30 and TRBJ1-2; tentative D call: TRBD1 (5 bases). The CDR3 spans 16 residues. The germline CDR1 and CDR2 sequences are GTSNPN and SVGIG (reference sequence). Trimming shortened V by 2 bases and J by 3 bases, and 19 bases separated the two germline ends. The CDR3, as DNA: TGTGCCTGGAGTCCCCCCGGCGGCAGGGCCTACTATGGCTACACCTTC. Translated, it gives CAWSPPGGRAYYGYTF.

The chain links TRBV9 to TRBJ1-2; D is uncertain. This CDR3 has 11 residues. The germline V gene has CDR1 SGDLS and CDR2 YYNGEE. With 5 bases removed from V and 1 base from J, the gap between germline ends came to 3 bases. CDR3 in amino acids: CASRLNYGYTF. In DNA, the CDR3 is TGTGCCAGCAGACTTAACTATGGCTACACCTTC.

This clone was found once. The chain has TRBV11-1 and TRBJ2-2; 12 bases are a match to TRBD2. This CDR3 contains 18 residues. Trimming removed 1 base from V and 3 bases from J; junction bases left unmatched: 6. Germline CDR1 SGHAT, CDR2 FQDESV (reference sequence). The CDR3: CASSLGLAGALDTGELFF. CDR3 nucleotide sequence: TGTGCCAGCAGCTTAGGACTAGCGGGGGCCCTGGACACCGGGGAGCTGTTTTTT.

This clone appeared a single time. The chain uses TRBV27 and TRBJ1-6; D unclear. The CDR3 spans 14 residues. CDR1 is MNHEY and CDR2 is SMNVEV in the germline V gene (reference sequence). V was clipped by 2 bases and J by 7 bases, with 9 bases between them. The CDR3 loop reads CASSLELLNSPLHF. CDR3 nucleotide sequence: TGTGCCAGCAGTTTAGAGCTTTTGAATTCACCCCTCCACTTT.

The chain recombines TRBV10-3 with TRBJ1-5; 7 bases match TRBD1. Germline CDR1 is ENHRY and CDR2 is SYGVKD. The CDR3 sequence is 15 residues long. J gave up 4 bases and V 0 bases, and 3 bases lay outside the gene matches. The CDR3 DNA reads TGTGCCATCAGTGAGTCTGGGACAGTTAATCAGCCCCAGCATTTT. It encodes CAISESGTVNQPQHF.

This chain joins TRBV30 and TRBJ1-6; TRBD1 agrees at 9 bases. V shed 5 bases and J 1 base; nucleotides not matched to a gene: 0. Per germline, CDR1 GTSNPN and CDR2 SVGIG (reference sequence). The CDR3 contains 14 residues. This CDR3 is CAWGTGSYNSPLHF. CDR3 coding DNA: TGTGCCTGGGGGACAGGGTCCTATAATTCACCCCTCCACTTT.